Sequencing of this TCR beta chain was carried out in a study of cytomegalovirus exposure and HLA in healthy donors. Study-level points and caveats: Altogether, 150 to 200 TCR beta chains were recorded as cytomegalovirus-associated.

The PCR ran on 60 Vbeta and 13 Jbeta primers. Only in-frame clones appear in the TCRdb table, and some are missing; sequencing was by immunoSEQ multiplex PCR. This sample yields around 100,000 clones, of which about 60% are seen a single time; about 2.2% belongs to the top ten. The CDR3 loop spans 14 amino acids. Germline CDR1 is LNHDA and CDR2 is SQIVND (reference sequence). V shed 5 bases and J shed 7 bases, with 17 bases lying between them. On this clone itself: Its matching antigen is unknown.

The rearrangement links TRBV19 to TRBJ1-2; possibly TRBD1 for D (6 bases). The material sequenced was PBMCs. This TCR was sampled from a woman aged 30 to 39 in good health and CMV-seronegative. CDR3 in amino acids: CASSSQQGRGGYTF. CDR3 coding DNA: TGTGCCAGTAGTTCACAACAGGGTCGGGGTGGCTACACCTTC. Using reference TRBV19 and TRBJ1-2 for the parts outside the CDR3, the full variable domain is DGGITQSPKYLFRKEGQNVTLSCEQNLNHDAMYWYRQDPGQGLRLIYYSQIVNDFQKGDIAEGYSVSREKKESFPLTVTSAQKNPTAFYLCASSSQQGRGGYTFGSGTRLTVV.